These T cell receptor beta chains were read from a single sample in a study of blood T cell repertoires in COVID-19. The assay was immunoSEQ multiplex PCR, and TCRdb's table has in-frame clones only and misses some. The sample consists of some 42,000 clones, 89% of them appearing once. Sequenced sample: peripheral blood. The receptor set was obtained from a human donor in a cohort sampled during active COVID-19. Each CDR3 is given with its conserved first and last residue. Clone size appears in some rows only: once, few, many, or a class for an expanded clone.

cdr3_aa,clone_size,j_call,v_call
CASSRDRGGEKLFF,-,TRBJ1-4,TRBV11-2
CASSQLSLENIQYF,-,TRBJ2-4,TRBV23-1
CASSSDGWGRDREQYF,-,TRBJ2-7,TRBV7-9
CASSPGGSQHF,-,TRBJ1-5,TRBV6-2/TRBV6-3
CASSQVQGSEAFF,-,TRBJ1-1,TRBV4-3
CASSIPRDLNTGELFF,-,TRBJ2-2,TRBV19
CASSPGDRGYEQYF,-,TRBJ2-7,TRBV7-2
CASSLSLWGEVDEQYF,-,TRBJ2-7,TRBV11-2
CASSQAGNSGNTIYF,-,TRBJ1-3,TRBV5-4
CASSPGQTEAFF,-,TRBJ1-1,TRBV4-2
CASSEPITYEQYF,-,TRBJ2-7,TRBV2
CASSLGVLGTGPPGYTF,-,TRBJ1-2,TRBV7-2
CASSIGPGNYGYTF,-,TRBJ1-2,TRBV19
CASSEWQGHEKLFF,-,TRBJ1-4,TRBV10-2
CASSQEFGTAEWATNEKLFF,-,TRBJ1-4,TRBV4-3
CASSTDRGTAEAFF,-,TRBJ1-1,TRBV2
CASSSTGSTEAFF,-,TRBJ1-1,TRBV7-9
CASGPNQPQHF,-,TRBJ1-5,TRBV6-5
CASSLFPGQGDYEQYF,-,TRBJ2-7,TRBV7-6
CASSDGGEYYEQYF,-,TRBJ2-7,TRBV6-2/TRBV6-3
CASSILPGQGDTEAFF,few,TRBJ1-1,TRBV19
CASSSPPGTDYGYTF,few,TRBJ1-2,TRBV7-9
CASSPTDTGNTIYF,once,TRBJ1-3,TRBV18
CSVGPVYYGYTF,-,TRBJ1-2,TRBV29-1
CASSDRGRGGYTF,-,TRBJ1-2,TRBV6-2/TRBV6-3
CASSYRDRDNSPLHF,-,TRBJ1-6,TRBV6-6
CASTNGPYGYTF,once,TRBJ1-2,TRBV19
CSVETGDNQPQHF,few,TRBJ1-5,TRBV29-1
CASSQAQDTDTQYF,-,TRBJ2-3,TRBV4-1
CASSLATGPPAYGYTF,-,TRBJ1-2,TRBV5-1
CASSYSNAGDYEQYF,-,TRBJ2-7,TRBV6-6
CASSPSAPNEQYF,-,TRBJ2-7,TRBV18
CASSHNRDSDFGGYTF,-,TRBJ1-2,TRBV7-9
CASSERNRVENTEAFF,-,TRBJ1-1,TRBV6-1
CASSLVSLTGGAEAFF,-,TRBJ1-1,TRBV7-2
CAISPGTGISGANVLTF,once,TRBJ2-6,TRBV10-3
CASSLVGQGWGYTF,-,TRBJ1-2,TRBV7-2
CASSSGSANEKLFF,-,TRBJ1-4,TRBV28
CASSTRSFGEWSYEQYF,-,TRBJ2-7,TRBV19
CASSRSGGSYEQYF,-,TRBJ2-7,TRBV6-5
CASSQDRGYEQYF,-,TRBJ2-7,TRBV4-3
CASSLMQGTNVLTF,-,TRBJ2-6,TRBV27
CASSPWQGDTNSPLHF,-,TRBJ1-6,TRBV18
CASSLSWSSYEQYF,-,TRBJ2-7,TRBV13
CASSATGTGIYEQYF,few,TRBJ2-7,TRBV18
CASSLTPGGMNTEAFF,-,TRBJ1-1,TRBV4-3
CASSEARKDTEAFF,once,TRBJ1-1,TRBV6-1
CASSSRMAVYNEQFF,-,TRBJ2-1,TRBV5-1
CASSLRGLAYNEQFF,-,TRBJ2-1,TRBV7-8
CASSLVSGNEQFF,-,TRBJ2-1,TRBV13
CASSGNRGEITEAFF,-,TRBJ1-1,TRBV5-1